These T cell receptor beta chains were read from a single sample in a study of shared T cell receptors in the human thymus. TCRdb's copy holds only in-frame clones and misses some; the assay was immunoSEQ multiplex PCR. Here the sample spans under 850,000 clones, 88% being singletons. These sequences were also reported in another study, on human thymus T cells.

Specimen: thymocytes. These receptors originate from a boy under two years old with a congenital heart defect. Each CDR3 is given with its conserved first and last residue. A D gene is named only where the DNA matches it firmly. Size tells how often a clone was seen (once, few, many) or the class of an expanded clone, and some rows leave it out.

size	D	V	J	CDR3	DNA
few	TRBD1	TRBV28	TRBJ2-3	CASLGVWTGADTQYF	TGTGCCAGCCTTGGGGTGTGGACAGGGGCAGATACGCAGTATTTT
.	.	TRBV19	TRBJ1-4	CASSVGHKGEKLFF	TGTGCCAGTAGTGTGGGACATAAAGGGGAAAAACTGTTTTTT
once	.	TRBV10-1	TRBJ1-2	CASTGTNYGYTF	TGCGCCAGCACCGGGACAAACTATGGCTACACCTTC
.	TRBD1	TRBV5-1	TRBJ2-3	CASTQNPGTGPSDTQYF	TGCGCCAGCACCCAAAACCCCGGGACAGGGCCTTCAGATACGCAGTATTTT
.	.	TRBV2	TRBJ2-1	CASSESLEAYNEQFF	TGTGCCAGCAGTGAAAGTCTAGAAGCCTACAATGAGCAGTTCTTC
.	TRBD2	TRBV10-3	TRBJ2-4	CAISESWGSTSEWNIQYF	TGTGCCATCAGTGAGTCTTGGGGATCGACTAGCGAGTGGAACATTCAGTACTTC
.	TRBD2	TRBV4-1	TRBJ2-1	CASSQSGSSNEQFF	TGCGCCAGCAGCCAAAGCGGGAGTAGCAATGAGCAGTTCTTC
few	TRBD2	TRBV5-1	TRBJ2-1	CASSFPSGSSYNEQFF	TGCGCCAGCAGCTTCCCTAGCGGGAGCTCCTACAATGAGCAGTTCTTC
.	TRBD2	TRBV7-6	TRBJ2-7	CASSSLPHLTSATYEQYF	TGTGCCAGCAGCTCATTACCCCACCTGACTAGCGCGACCTACGAGCAGTACTTC
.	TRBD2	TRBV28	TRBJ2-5	CASSSTGTRQEETQYF	TGTGCCAGCAGTAGTACCGGGACTAGGCAGGAAGAGACCCAGTACTTC
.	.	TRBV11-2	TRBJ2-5	CASSINTPVGPPGRETQYF	TGTGCCAGCAGCATAAACACCCCCGTTGGGCCCCCAGGCCGGGAGACCCAGTACTTC
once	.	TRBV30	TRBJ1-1	CACQKCGKEGGENTEAFF	TGTGCCTGCCAAAAGTGTGGTAAGGAGGGAGGGGAGAACACTGAAGCTTTCTTT
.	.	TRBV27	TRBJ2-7	CASKPWLAAYEQYF	TGTGCCAGCAAGCCCTGGCTAGCCGCCTACGAGCAGTACTTC
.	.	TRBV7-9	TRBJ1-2	CASSSTPHTFDNRYGYTF	TGTGCCAGCAGCTCCACCCCACACACCTTTGACAATCGCTATGGCTACACCTTC
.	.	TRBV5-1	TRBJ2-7	CASSSPRVDYEQYF	TGCGCCAGCAGCTCCCCCCGGGTAGACTACGAGCAGTACTTC